This paragraph reports one T cell receptor (beta chain). Its antigen target is currently unknown. Qualities for individual bases were not recorded, and no much larger clone is one base off. The data were obtained in a study of cytomegalovirus exposure and HLA in healthy donors (dated by TCRdb to about 2017). General notes on the study: According to a later analysis, the roughly 120 validation repertoires were produced on the same platform as the approximately 690 repertoires of the first cohort. The aim of the study was to test whether cataloging public T cell receptors could identify signatures of past pathogen exposure. Besides the first cohort of around 700 subjects, a separate validation cohort made up of 95 to 150 different subjects was used. To predict cytomegalovirus infection status, the study combined high-throughput TCR immunosequencing, statistical association of individual TCRs with disease status, and machine learning.

Libraries were built with the immunoSEQ multiplex PCR assay. Turning to the authors' computational methods: A statistical classification framework was built to diagnose cytomegalovirus status from the catalog of TCR beta chain sequences. Entries here come from immuneACCESS through TCRdb and include only in-frame sequences with V and J called. Some clones fail to appear in such tables; in the studies checked, an unresolved V gene covers under half of the shortfall, and the cause of the remainder is unknown. V, J and clone size derive from that table, while D and trimming were established from the DNA sequence. The sample table lists approximately 300,000 clones, 75% to 90% of them with a count of one. The biggest ten clones account for approximately 1% of the sample. The paper's findings and limits, for the study overall: Across donors, most TCR sequences were observed very rarely, whereas some public TCRs were present in many individuals. All 120 or so repertoires were used to score co-occurrence in the validation cohort in a later analysis, because that analysis had no HLA typing for the cohort. Three of the identified cytomegalovirus-associated TCR beta chains were confirmed in vitro to be specific for cytomegalovirus antigens. In both the original and validation cohorts, the classifier was reported to diagnose cytomegalovirus status with high specificity and sensitivity. A total of about 150 TCR beta chains were listed by the study as associated with cytomegalovirus. In a later analysis, TCRs clustered in the first cohort were found to also tend to co-occur in the 110 or so validation repertoires, with over 90% of cluster scores above 0. The authors suggested that the approach could potentially be extended to other disease states and immunological phenotypes.

The CDR3 covers 13 residues, taking in both the cysteine and the phenylalanine. Only the CDR3 part of the read is kept: 39 bases, read in frame from the first base. CDR1 and CDR2 are drawn from the germline V gene (reference sequence): MNHEY, SMNVEV. Deletion took 8 bases off V and 0 bases off J, with a span of 11 bases between the germline ends. Donors formed part of the validation cohort, which comprised 120 subjects and was distinct from the first cohort of 670 or so subjects. The V gene is TRBV27 and the J gene is TRBJ2-7; the D call could be TRBD1 or TRBD2, with each sharing 5 bases. Sequenced material: PBMCs. The clonotype comes from a woman aged 25-40 years in good health and CMV-seropositive. The encoded CDR3 is CASAGAPSYEQYF. DNA sequence: TGTGCCAGCGCCGGGGCCCCCTCCTACGAGCAGTACTTC.